Described below is a single T cell receptor beta chain sequence and its context. Its antigen is undetermined. These donors were members of the roughly 120-subject validation cohort, a group separate from the approximately 640-subject first cohort. The data stem from a study of cytomegalovirus exposure and HLA in healthy donors. Unmatched junction bases numbered 11, after V lost 10 bases and J lost 1 base. The CDR3 length is 15 residues. The V gene's germline CDR1 is SGHAT and CDR2 FQNNGV. Sequencing used immunoSEQ multiplex PCR; TCRdb keeps in-frame clones, though not all of them. The repertoire has tens of thousands of clones, 94% of them found once; the top ten carry 3.2%. Study findings and constraints: Listed as cytomegalovirus-associated were 150 to 200 TCR beta chains.

The sequenced sample consisted of PBMCs. V is TRBV11-2 and J is TRBJ2-5, with TRBD2 identical over 8 bases. The TCR sequence derives from a woman aged 18-29 years in good health and CMV-seropositive. The CDR3 protein is CATAVGGGRQETQYF. CDR3 nucleotide sequence: TGTGCCACGGCGGTCGGCGGGGGGCGCCAAGAGACCCAGTACTTC.